These 24 T cell receptor beta chains were all obtained from the same sample, sequenced in a study of T cell repertoires in cytomegalovirus infection. TCRdb re-called the reads through MiXCR, storing one row per CDR3 protein. The sample records under 200,000 distinct CDR3 sequences, less than 25% being singletons. These TCRs are of unknown antigen specificity. Sequencing used CD8+ T cells from cultured PBMCs, obtained from culture after CMV antigen stimulation. These receptors were taken from a human donor in good health (CMV status not recorded). Some clones in this sample may be carry-over from other donors' samples.

The chain links TRBV12-3 or TRBV12-4 to TRBJ1-5; D is perhaps TRBD1 (5 bases). The CDR3 is 15 residues long. V was cut by 5 bases and J by 3 bases, with 14 bases left in between. The CDR3 DNA follows: TGTGCCAGCAGTCGGCTGGACAAGTTCAATCAGCCCCAGCATTTT. It yields the protein CASSRLDKFNQPQHF.

The chain joins TRBV6-2 or TRBV6-3 to TRBJ1-5, with a tentative D call TRBD1 (5 bases). The V end was cut by 2 bases, the J end by 6 bases, with 8 bases between. The CDR3 runs 13 residues. Germline V gives CDR1 MNHEY, CDR2 SVGEGT. This CDR3 is CASSYGGGQPQHF. DNA of the CDR3: TGTGCCAGCAGTTACGGTGGGGGTCAGCCCCAGCATTTT.

This clonotype occurred a few times. The chain joins TRBV24-1 to TRBJ1-2; D call uncertain. The CDR3 sequence is 15 residues long. Looked up from germline, CDR1 is KGHDR and CDR2 is SFDVKD. V gave up 0 bases and J gave up 8 bases, with 15 bases separating them. CDR3 residues: CATSDLEVTARGYTF. Here the CDR3 DNA reads TGTGCCACCAGTGATTTGGAGGTTACAGCGCGGGGCTACACCTTC.

The CDR3 protein is CASSFGGYNEQFF. Written as DNA, the CDR3 is TGTGCCAGCAGCTTCGGGGGGTACAATGAGCAGTTCTTC. V and J are TRBV7-9 and TRBJ2-1, with 7 bases fitting TRBD2. V shed 3 bases, J shed 4 bases, and the junction held 0 bases outside the gene matches. There are 13 residues in the CDR3. Germline V gene data show CDR1 as SEHNR and CDR2 as FQNEAQ (reference sequence). Full variable domain (remainder filled in from reference TRBV7-9 and TRBJ2-1): DTGVSQNPRHKITKRGQNVTFRCDPISEHNRLYWYRQTLGQGPEFLTYFQNEAQLEKSRLLSDRFSAERPKGSFSTLEIQRTEQGDSAMYLCASSFGGYNEQFFGPGTRLTVL.

This clonotype has a handful of counts. V is TRBV7-9 and J is TRBJ2-5; maybe TRBD2 (5 bases). This CDR3 spans 14 amino acids. Trimming cost V 5 bases and J 7 bases, with 17 bases left between them. The germline CDR1 and CDR2 sequences are SEHNR and FQNEAQ (reference sequence). Here the CDR3 DNA reads TGTGCCAGCAGCCCACTGGGCGGGTCGGTGACCCAGTACTTC. This encodes CASSPLGGSVTQYF.

This clonotype has just a few counts. The chain joins TRBV12-3 or TRBV12-4 to TRBJ1-5; tentative D call: TRBD1 (6 bases). The CDR3 length is 14 residues. Trimming stripped 6 bases from V and 5 bases from J, with 14 bases between. Here the CDR3 reads CASSRTGKDQPQHF. The CDR3 DNA sequence: TGTGCCAGCAGCCGTACAGGGAAGGATCAGCCCCAGCATTTT.

The genes are TRBV19 and TRBJ1-3; D remains unclear. Trimming cost V 3 bases and J 0 bases, with 12 bases left between them. The germline V gene encodes CDR1 LNHDA and CDR2 SQIVND (reference sequence). The CDR3 totals 16 residues. CDR3 nucleotide sequence: TGTGCCAGTAGTATCATTGTGAGCGCCTCTGGAAACACCATATATTTT. Its translation is CASSIIVSASGNTIYF.

V usage is TRBV7-9 and J usage is TRBJ2-3, with D possibly being TRBD1 or TRBD2 (6 bases each). With 1 base removed from V and 6 bases from J, the gap between germline ends came to 11 bases. Looked up from germline, CDR1 is SEHNR and CDR2 is FQNEAQ (reference sequence). This CDR3 comprises 14 residues. As DNA, the CDR3 is TGTGCCAGCAGCTTAGGACTCGGGGGCGATACGCAGTATTTT. This sequence encodes CASSLGLGGDTQYF.

The V gene is TRBV28, the J gene TRBJ1-2, with 10 bases fitting TRBD1. With 6 bases clipped from V and 9 bases from J, the junction kept 7 bases outside the gene matches. CDR1 is MDHEN and CDR2 is SYDVKM in the germline V gene. The CDR3 extends over 13 amino acids. The chain's CDR3 is CASSPGQGISYTF. CDR3 in DNA: TGTGCCAGCAGCCCGGGACAGGGGATCAGCTACACCTTC.

The chain recombines TRBV27 with TRBJ2-3; D is uncertain. CDR1 MNHEY and CDR2 SMNVEV come from the germline V gene (reference sequence). V was shortened by 0 bases and J by 3 bases, with 4 bases between the two germline ends. The CDR3 runs 13 residues. CDR3 in DNA: TGTGCCAGCAGTTTATCAGTTACAGATACGCAGTATTTT. This codes for CASSLSVTDTQYF.

This clonotype was detected many times. J is TRBJ2-2 and V is TRBV7-3; 7 nucleotides agree with TRBD1. CDR1 SGHTA and CDR2 FQGTGA come from the germline V gene. The CDR3 is 17 residues long. The junction had 14 bases not matched to a gene; V was cut back by 4 bases and J by 6 bases. The CDR3 DNA sequence: TGTGCCAGCAGCTCAACAGGGGCCCGTGAGTGGTCCGGGGAGCTGTTTTTT. Translated: CASSSTGAREWSGELFF.

The CDR3 sequence: CASSLELDAPYSPLHF. CDR3 sequence (DNA): TGTGCCAGCAGCTTAGAACTCGACGCCCCTTATTCACCCCTCCACTTT. This chain uses TRBV11-2 with TRBJ1-6, with D uncertain. Germline lookup yields CDR1 SGHAT and CDR2 FQNNGV. With 0 bases removed from V and 8 bases from J, the gap between germline ends came to 14 bases. The CDR3 is 16 amino acids. Together with reference TRBV11-2 and TRBJ1-6, the CDR3 gives the full variable domain: EAGVAQSPRYKIIEKRQSVAFWCNPISGHATLYWYQQILGQGPKLLIQFQNNGVVDDSQLPKDRFSAERLKGVDSTLKIQPAKLEDSAVYLCASSLELDAPYSPLHFGNGTRLTVT.

In its sample, this clonotype was seen a few times. This sequence joins TRBV7-2 and TRBJ2-7, with D unclear. This CDR3 region has 13 residues. Per germline, CDR1 SGHTA and CDR2 FQGNSA. V lost 2 bases to trimming and J lost 5 bases, with 10 bases between them. Here the CDR3 reads CASSLRPTDEQYF. The CDR3 nucleotides read TGTGCCAGCAGCTTAAGGCCGACCGACGAGCAGTACTTC.

The chain has TRBV7-9 and TRBJ2-7; D may be TRBD1 or TRBD2 (5 bases each). CDR3 length: 16 amino acids. The germline V gene has CDR1 SEHNR and CDR2 FQNEAQ (reference sequence). Trimming took 5 bases from V and 3 from J, leaving 20 bases between them. The CDR3 bases are TGTGCCAGCAGCACTCCTCCGGGACGGAGTAGCTACGAGCAGTACTTC. This encodes CASSTPPGRSSYEQYF.

This rearrangement joins TRBV4-2 to TRBJ2-5, with 8 bases fitting TRBD2. Germline CDR1 LGHNA, CDR2 YNFKEQ. The CDR3 covers 15 residues. Trimming removed 0 bases from V and 6 bases from J; junction bases left unmatched: 6. The chain's CDR3 is CASSQDGGGLKTQYF. In DNA form, the CDR3 reads TGTGCCAGCAGCCAAGATGGCGGGGGGCTGAAGACCCAGTACTTC.

This clonotype occurred a few times. The rearrangement uses TRBV7-2 and TRBJ2-3, with 8 nucleotides matching TRBD1. Germline lookup yields CDR1 SGHTA and CDR2 FQGNSA. The CDR3 is 19 residues long. J lost 0 bases, V lost 5 bases, and 16 bases had no gene match. The CDR3 DNA reads as TGTGCCAGCAGCCTGAGACACAGGGGGGTTTTCCTAAGCACAGATACGCAGTATTTT. Protein product: CASSLRHRGVFLSTDTQYF.

The chain employs TRBV7-6 and TRBJ2-3, with D maybe TRBD2 (5 bases). Germline CDR1 SGHVS, CDR2 FNYEAQ. V was trimmed by 5 bases and J by 1 base, leaving 10 bases between them. The CDR3 totals 14 residues. The CDR3 loop reads CASSPDGGTDTQYF. The DNA for the CDR3 is TGTGCCAGCAGCCCCGACGGGGGCACAGATACGCAGTATTTT.

This clonotype has ten or more counts. This chain uses TRBV2 with TRBJ2-1; no clear D gene. CDR3 length equals 15 residues. Trimming took off 5 bases at V and 5 bases at J, with 16 bases between the two ends. CDR1 is SNHLY, CDR2 FYNNEI, per germline. The CDR3 DNA reads as TGTGCCAGCAGTAGTACTCCCGCGTCGAACAATGAGCAGTTCTTC. This encodes CASSSTPASNNEQFF. The whole variable domain, remainder taken from reference TRBV2 and TRBJ2-1, is EPEVTQTPSHQVTQMGQEVILRCVPISNHLYFYWYRQILGQKVEFLVSFYNNEISEKSEIFDDQFSVERPDGSNFTLKIRSTKLEDSAMYFCASSSTPASNNEQFFGPGTRLTVL.

The sample holds many counts of this clonotype. This sequence joins TRBV12-3 or TRBV12-4 and TRBJ1-1; tentatively, D is TRBD1 (5 bases). This CDR3 comprises 14 residues. V was trimmed by 2 bases and J by 4 bases, leaving 11 bases between them. CDR3 coding DNA: TGTGCCAGCAGTTTAACAGGCCTGGGCACTGAAGCTTTCTTT. Translation: CASSLTGLGTEAFF.

The chain joins TRBV7-2 to TRBJ1-5; D ambiguous. Germline V gives CDR1 SGHTA, CDR2 FQGNSA. Trimming shortened V by 0 bases and J by 9 bases, and 18 bases separated the two germline ends. The CDR3 is 16 residues long. The CDR3: CASSLAGKAAQPPQHF. The CDR3 nucleotides read TGTGCCAGCAGCTTAGCGGGGAAGGCAGCACAACCGCCCCAGCATTTT.

The rearrangement joins TRBV6-2 or TRBV6-3 to TRBJ2-7; 11 nucleotides agree with TRBD2. CDR3 length equals 17 residues. Germline CDR1 MNHEY, CDR2 SVGEGT. V shed 5 bases, J shed 4 bases, and the junction held 13 bases outside the gene matches. The CDR3 nucleotides are TGTGCCAGCAGTACCCCACTAGCGGGGGTTACCAAATACGAGCAGTACTTC. Amino acid sequence: CASSTPLAGVTKYEQYF.

The chain has TRBV28 and TRBJ1-5; TRBD1 might be the D (5 bases). V lost 5 bases and J 5 bases, leaving 10 bases between the germline ends. Germline lookup yields CDR1 MDHEN and CDR2 SYDVKM. CDR3 length: 13 residues. This CDR3 reads CASSPGTYQPQHF. For the CDR3, the DNA is TGTGCCAGCAGTCCCGGGACGTATCAGCCCCAGCATTTT.

The chain couples TRBV7-6 to TRBJ2-2, with D possibly TRBD2 on 5 matching bases. Germline CDR1 is SGHVS and CDR2 is FNYEAQ. The CDR3 contains 14 residues. Between the trimmed V and J ends, which lost 6 bases and 2 bases, there was a span of 10 bases. CDR3 sequence: CASSGLLNTGELFF. The CDR3, as DNA: TGTGCCAGCAGTGGACTTCTTAACACCGGGGAGCTGTTTTTT. Based on the CDR3 plus reference TRBV7-6 and TRBJ2-2, the full variable domain is GAGVSQSPRYKVTKRGQDVALRCDPISGHVSLYWYRQALGQGPEFLTYFNYEAQQDKSGLPNDRFSAERPEGSISTLTIQRTEQRDSAMYRCASSGLLNTGELFFGEGSRLTVL.

The rearrangement joins TRBV7-2 to TRBJ2-4; 7 bases agree with TRBD1. CDR1 and CDR2 from the germline V gene are SGHTA and FQGNSA. Trimming at V came to 1 base and at J to 1 base, leaving 4 bases not matched to a gene. The CDR3 has 16 residues. CDR3 DNA: TGTGCCAGCAGCTTAGAGGGCAGGGGGGCCAAAAACATTCAGTACTTC. Translation gives CASSLEGRGAKNIQYF.